This paragraph reports one TCR beta chain. Its antigen is unknown. Qualities for individual bases were not recorded, and no much larger clone is one base off. Deletion took 1 base off V and 5 bases off J, with a span of 5 bases between the germline ends. In the germline V gene (reference sequence), CDR1 corresponds to LNHDA and CDR2 to SQIVND. Inclusive of the bounding cysteine and phenylalanine, the CDR3 is 13 residues long. Only CDR3 DNA remains: 39 bases, in frame from the first base. Conventional CD4+ T cells were purified from blood as CD25-low CD127-high cells before genomic DNA extraction. Fewer than ten healthy control donors were used as the comparison group for repertoire analyses. This entry comes from a study of regulatory and conventional T cells in RAG deficiency (dated 2017 in TCRdb). Regarding the study in general: High-throughput TCR beta sequencing was used to compare the repertoire diversity and composition of Treg, conventional CD4+ and CD8+ T cells between RAG-deficient patients and healthy controls.

Receptors were amplified or captured by the immunoSEQ multiplex PCR assay. Rearranged TCR beta chain products were amplified from the genomic DNA of sorted T-cell subsets and were then sequenced. The published analysis was carried out like this. Shannon entropy and Simpson indices were used to quantify the repertoire diversity of productive TCR beta rearrangements. Clonal expansion was assessed by the summed frequency of the 100 most abundant productive TCR beta clonotypes among total reads. A self-reactivity index based on amino acid usage at CDR3beta positions 6 and 7 was applied to the TRB repertoires. Repertoire analyses used two-way ANOVA; flow cytometric analyses used Student t or Mann-Whitney tests. Not all clones reach the TCRdb copy of this immuneACCESS table, which keeps in-frame sequences only. Checked studies attribute under half of the gap to unresolved V genes and leave the rest unexplained. V and J calls plus clone size are reproduced from that table; the DNA served to infer D and trimming. The sample includes 20,000 to 25,000 clones, with about 92% observed a single time. Together, the top ten hold less than 0.95% of the sample.

The full study reports these points: In Omenn syndrome and CID/AS patients compared with controls, roughly 100-fold fewer unique TCR beta sequences were detected from Treg cells, versus around 10-fold fewer for other subsets. In Omenn syndrome patients, sorted CD25-high CD127-low cells may represent peripherally activated cells rather than bona fide Treg cells. Shorter CDR3 lengths were found in all patient T-cell subsets, and >80% Treg-Tconv repertoire overlap at nucleotide and amino acid level was observed in Omenn syndrome patients. RAG-deficient patients showed markedly lower Shannon entropy and higher Simpson indices than control T-cell subpopulations. Some T-cell subset analyses were not done for some subjects.

The data also belong to a second study, concerning regulatory T cells. In that second paper, the authors write: The multiplex PCR relied on 52 forward TRBV primers and 13 reverse TRBJ primers, and amplification bias was corrected through assay-based and computational methods. Restricted unique TRB V-J pairs and skewed V and J gene usage were observed in patient repertoires, most markedly in regulatory T cells. T-cell receptor beta repertoires of sorted regulatory, conventional CD4+ and CD8+ T cells were compared between CD3G-deficient patients and healthy controls. Ficoll density separation was used to isolate peripheral blood mononuclear cells. Within the immunoSEQ assay, multiplex PCR amplified rearranged TRB loci from genomic DNA. An Illumina HiSeq platform was used to sequence the TRB amplicons. Custom algorithms error-filtered the raw sequences and aligned them to reference gene sequences, after which the immunoSEQ online tools were used for analysis. Frequencies of productive and nonproductive TRB rearrangements were evaluated among both unique and total sequences. Prism software was used to run t tests, Mann-Whitney tests or two-way ANOVA for comparisons between groups.

The clonotype comes from a human donor in good health. Sequencing was carried out using CD4+ T cells sorted from blood. The V and J genes are TRBV19 and TRBJ2-2; the D gene cannot be resolved reliably. CDR3 protein: CASSIAATGELFF. The DNA sequence is TGTGCCAGTAGTATAGCCGCGACCGGGGAGCTGTTTTTT.